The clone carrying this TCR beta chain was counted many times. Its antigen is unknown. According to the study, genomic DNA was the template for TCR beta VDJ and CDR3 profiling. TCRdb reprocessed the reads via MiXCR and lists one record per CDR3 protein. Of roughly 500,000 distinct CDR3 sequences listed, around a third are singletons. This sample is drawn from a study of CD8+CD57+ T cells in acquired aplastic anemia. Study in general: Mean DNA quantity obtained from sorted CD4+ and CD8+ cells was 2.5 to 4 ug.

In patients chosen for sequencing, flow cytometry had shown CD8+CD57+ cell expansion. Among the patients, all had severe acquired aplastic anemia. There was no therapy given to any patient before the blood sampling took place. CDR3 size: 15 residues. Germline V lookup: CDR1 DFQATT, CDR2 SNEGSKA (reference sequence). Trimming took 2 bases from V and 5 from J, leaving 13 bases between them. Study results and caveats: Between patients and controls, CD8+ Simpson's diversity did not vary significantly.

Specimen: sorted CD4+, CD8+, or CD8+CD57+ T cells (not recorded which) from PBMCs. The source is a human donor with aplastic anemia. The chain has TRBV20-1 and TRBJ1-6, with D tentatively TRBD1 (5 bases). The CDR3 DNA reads TGCAGTGCTAGACTTCCCCGGGACGATAATTCACCCCTCCACTTT. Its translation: CSARLPRDDNSPLHF.